The T cell receptor (beta chain) described here comes from a study of naive and memory T cell subsets. This clonotype was detected ten times or more. Both TRBC1 and TRBC2 were covered by a beta constant-region primer of two equimolar oligonucleotides. An oligonucleotide with the SP2 primer and a 12-nucleotide UMI was ligated to the cDNA 3' end. One entry per CDR3 protein results from TCRdb running MiXCR on the UMI-ligation and nested PCR reads. The top ten clones hold approximately 0.93% of a sample with roughly 91,000 distinct CDR3 sequences, about an eighth of them seen once. Trimming removed 4 bases from V and 1 base from J; junction bases left unmatched: 6. Per germline, CDR1 DFQATT and CDR2 SNEGSKA (reference sequence). This CDR3 contains 15 residues.

The sequencing input was central memory CD4+ T cells from blood. This TCR came from a human donor in good health. The gene calls are TRBV20-1 and TRBJ2-3; 9 bases map to TRBD1. CDR3 protein: CSATDRGKGTDTQYF. CDR3 bases: TGCAGTGCTACCGACAGGGGGAAAGGCACAGATACGCAGTATTTT.